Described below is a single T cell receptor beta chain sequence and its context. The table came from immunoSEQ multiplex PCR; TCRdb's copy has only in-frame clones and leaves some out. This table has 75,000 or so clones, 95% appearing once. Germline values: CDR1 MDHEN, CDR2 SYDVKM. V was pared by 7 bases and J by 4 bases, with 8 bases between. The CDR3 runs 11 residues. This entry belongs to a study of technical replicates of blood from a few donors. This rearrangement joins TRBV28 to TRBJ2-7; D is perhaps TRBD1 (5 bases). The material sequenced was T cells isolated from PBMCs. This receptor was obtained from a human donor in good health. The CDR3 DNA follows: TGTGCCAGCAAGACAGATTACGAGCAGTACTTC. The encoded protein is CASKTDYEQYF. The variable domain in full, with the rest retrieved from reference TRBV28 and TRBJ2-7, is DVKVTQSSRYLVKRTGEKVFLECVQDMDHENMFWYRQDPGLGLRLIYFSYDVKMKEKGDIPEGYSVSREKKERFSLILESASTNQTSMYLCASKTDYEQYFGPGTRLTVT.